Shown below are 27 T cell receptor beta chains from a single sample sequenced in a study of beta chain features in type 1 diabetes. The investigators reverse transcribed all of the isolated RNA, so they sequenced expressed TCRB transcripts. This table comes from immunoSEQ multiplex PCR, and its TCRdb copy is limited to in-frame clones, with some not included. The sample has 300,000 to 450,000 clones, about 20% seen once. The sequenced material came from naive CD4+ T cells from blood. The receptors were gathered from a woman aged 18-30 years in good health.

CDR3 nucleotide sequence: TGTGCCAGCAGCAGCGAGAACACCGGGGAGCTGTTTTTT. This codes for CASSSENTGELFF. This chain links TRBV2 with TRBJ2-2; D gene unclear. Trimming left V 6 bases short and J 1 base short, with 6 bases between. The CDR3 is made up of 13 amino acids. Germline V gene data show CDR1 as SNHLY and CDR2 as FYNNEI.

V usage is TRBV18 and J usage is TRBJ1-1, with TRBD1 matching 7 bases. The CDR3 extends over 14 amino acids. CDR1 and CDR2 from the germline V gene are KGHSH and LQKENI. V dropped 5 bases and J dropped 1; count of bases not matched to a gene: 4. The CDR3 is CASSLDRTNTEAFF. CDR3 coding DNA: TGTGCCAGCTCATTGGACAGGACGAACACTGAAGCTTTCTTT.

The V call is TRBV2, the J call TRBJ1-5, with D hard to call. Trimming pared 5 bases from V and 2 bases from J, leaving 13 bases between. The CDR3 runs 15 residues. CDR1 and CDR2 (germline): SNHLY, FYNNEI. Written as DNA, the CDR3 is TGTGCCAGCAGTTATTTAGAACGGGGCAATCAGCCCCAGCATTTT. This sequence encodes CASSYLERGNQPQHF.

This clone has just a few counts. The rearrangement joins TRBV15 to TRBJ2-7, with D perhaps matching TRBD2 (6 bases). Looked up from germline, CDR1 is LNHNV and CDR2 is YYDKDF (reference sequence). V lost 3 bases and J lost 5, with 11 bases in between. The CDR3 is 13 residues long. The CDR3 sequence: CATSSLEGNEQYF. CDR3 nucleotide sequence: TGTGCCACCAGCAGTTTGGAGGGAAACGAGCAGTACTTC.

CDR3 DNA sequence: TGCGCCAGCAGCTTGAGGGTGTACACTGAAGCTTTCTTT. Its protein is CASSLRVYTEAFF. The genes are TRBV4-3 and TRBJ1-1, with D unclear. CDR1 is LGHNA, CDR2 YSLEER, per germline. This CDR3 comprises 13 residues. The V end was cut by 5 bases, the J end by 3 bases, with 10 bases between.

In its sample, this clone was seen a few times. The gene calls are TRBV23-1 and TRBJ2-7; the D is unclear. TRBV23-1 is filed as an ORF, its function uncertain. The CDR3 is 18 amino acids. Trimming removed 1 base at V and 5 bases at J, with 24 bases between. The CDR3 protein is CASSQYVDLARRSHEQYF. CDR3 DNA sequence: TGCGCCAGCAGTCAATACGTCGACTTGGCTAGAAGAAGCCACGAGCAGTACTTC.

CDR3 nucleotides: TGCGCCAGCAGCTTGCGGGGGGTTGACACAGATACGCAGTATTTT. Amino acid sequence: CASSLRGVDTDTQYF. The chain joins TRBV5-1 to TRBJ2-3; 7 positions match TRBD2. Germline V CDR1 and CDR2: SGHRS, YFSETQ. This CDR3 region has 15 residues. J was trimmed by 2 bases and V by 1 base; bases with no gene match: 4.

This clone has only a few counts. The genes are TRBV13 and TRBJ1-1, with D perhaps TRBD1 (6 bases). The CDR3 consists of 14 residues. Germline assignment: CDR1 PRHDT and CDR2 FYEKMQ (reference sequence). V was trimmed by 5 bases and J by 2 bases, leaving 12 bases between them. CDR3 sequence reads: CASSVSQGNTEAFF. CDR3 nucleotides: TGTGCCAGCAGCGTCTCACAGGGAAACACTGAAGCTTTCTTT.

In this sample, this clone turned up a few times. The chain employs TRBV4-1 and TRBJ2-2; D is perhaps TRBD2 (6 bases). The CDR3 sequence is 19 residues long. Germline V gene sequence: CDR1 MGHRA, CDR2 YSYEKL. V was trimmed by 4 bases and J by 0 bases, leaving 21 bases between them. In DNA, the CDR3 is TGCGCCAGCAGCCGCAGGCACCTACGGGAGAGAGCGAACACCGGGGAGCTGTTTTTT. It specifies CASSRRHLRERANTGELFF.

This clone has just a few counts. The chain joins TRBV19 to TRBJ2-3; 8 nucleotides line up with TRBD1. Trimming removed 10 bases from V and 7 bases from J; junction bases left unmatched: 10. CDR1 is LNHDA, CDR2 SQIVND, per germline (reference sequence). This CDR3 contains 13 residues. The CDR3 DNA reads TGTGCCACACGGGACAGGAACGGACATACGCAGTATTTT. It encodes CATRDRNGHTQYF.

The chain carries TRBV5-4 and TRBJ1-1; 8 bases are a match to TRBD1. This CDR3 is built from 15 residues. CDR1 and CDR2 from the germline V gene are SGHNT and YYREEE (reference sequence). V lost 0 bases and J lost 1; bases outside the gene matches: 2. The CDR3 DNA is TGTGCCAGCAGCTTGGTAGGACAGGGGAACACTGAAGCTTTCTTT. Amino acid sequence: CASSLVGQGNTEAFF.

The rearrangement joins TRBV11-2 to TRBJ2-3, with 9 bases fitting TRBD2. The germline V gene encodes CDR1 SGHAT and CDR2 FQNNGV. The CDR3 length is 16 residues. V was pared by 8 bases and J by 2 bases, with 11 bases of the junction left unmatched. The CDR3 sequence is CASATGLAGATDTQYF. The CDR3 region has the DNA TGTGCCAGCGCCACGGGGTTAGCGGGAGCCACAGATACGCAGTATTTT.

The chain couples TRBV7-2 to TRBJ2-3; a weak D match, TRBD2 (6 bases). V dropped 3 bases and J dropped 4 bases, with 14 bases sitting between them. The germline V gene has CDR1 SGHTA and CDR2 FQGNSA. CDR3 length: 15 amino acids. The DNA of the CDR3 is TGTGCCAGCAGCTTCGTCGTGGGAGGAGCAGATACGCAGTATTTT. Translated, it gives CASSFVVGGADTQYF.

This clone came up a few times. The chain carries TRBV7-2 and TRBJ2-5, with 10 bases lining up with TRBD2. The ends lost 1 base at V and 5 bases at J; junction bases unmatched: 4. The CDR3 runs to 15 residues. Germline-derived CDR1 and CDR2 are SGHTA and FQGNSA. For the CDR3, the DNA is TGTGCCAGCAGCTTAGGGCCGGGACTAGCGGAGACCCAGTACTTC. This sequence encodes CASSLGPGLAETQYF. Combining the CDR3 with reference TRBV7-2 and TRBJ2-5 gives the whole variable domain GAGVSQSPSNKVTEKGKDVELRCDPISGHTALYWYRQSLGQGLEFLIYFQGNSAPDKSGLPSDRFSAERTGGSVSTLTIQRTQQEDSAVYLCASSLGPGLAETQYFGPGTRLLVL.

The table lists this clone with a few counts. The genes are TRBV25-1 and TRBJ2-5, with TRBD1 as a possible D gene (5 bases). The germline V gene has CDR1 MGHDK and CDR2 SYGVNS. Trimming shortened V by 1 base and J by 1 base, and 13 bases separated the two germline ends. This CDR3 contains 16 residues. CDR3 DNA sequence: TGTGCCAGCAGTGAATTTAGGACAAGCTTCCAAGAGACCCAGTACTTC. Translation gives CASSEFRTSFQETQYF.

Turning to this clone: Other DNA sequences in this specimen translate into the identical CDR3. The chain carries TRBV5-1 and TRBJ2-5; D gene unclear. The CDR3 is 12 amino acids. CDR1 is SGHRS, CDR2 YFSETQ, per germline. Trimming took 0 bases from V and 5 from J, leaving 5 bases between them. The CDR3 nucleotides are TGCGCCAGCAGCTTGGGGCGGGAGACCCAGTACTTC. Protein sequence: CASSLGRETQYF. Variable domain in full (rest from reference TRBV5-1 and TRBJ2-5): KAGVTQTPRYLIKTRGQQVTLSCSPISGHRSVSWYQQTPGQGLQFLFEYFSETQRNKGNFPGRFSGRQFSNSRSEMNVSTLELGDSALYLCASSLGRETQYFGPGTRLLVL.

The chain carries TRBV5-6 and TRBJ1-1; TRBD1 matches at 7 bases. This CDR3 has 15 residues. The germline gives CDR1 SGHDT, CDR2 YYEEEE. V lost 1 base, J lost 1 base, and 4 bases stayed unmatched. CDR3 nucleotide sequence: TGTGCCAGCAGCTTGCAGGGGGAGAAGAACACTGAAGCTTTCTTT. Translating gives CASSLQGEKNTEAFF.

The V call is TRBV30, the J call TRBJ2-3; 10 nucleotides align to TRBD2. In germline, CDR1 is GTSNPN, CDR2 SVGIG (reference sequence). With 4 bases clipped from V and 10 bases from J, the junction kept 11 bases outside the gene matches. The CDR3 length is 14 residues. The CDR3 sequence: CAWNKREGLPSQYF. In nucleotides, the CDR3 is TGTGCCTGGAATAAGCGGGAGGGCCTGCCCTCGCAGTATTTT.

This clone was found a few times. The rearrangement uses TRBV14 and TRBJ2-7; 7 bases fit TRBD1. Per germline, CDR1 SGHDN and CDR2 FVKESK. V lost 2 bases to trimming and J lost 1 base; unmatched junction nucleotides: 8. The CDR3 contains 16 residues. The CDR3 DNA reads TGTGCCAGCAGCCAAAGTCCGCGGACAGGATCCTACGAGCAGTACTTC. Its protein is CASSQSPRTGSYEQYF.

This chain links TRBV5-4 with TRBJ2-3; unclear D gene. Trimming left V 0 bases short and J 2 bases short, with 10 bases between. Germline CDR1 reads SGHNT; CDR2 reads YYREEE (reference sequence). This CDR3 is 15 amino acids long. CDR3: CASSLASSHTDTQYF. Written as DNA, the CDR3 is TGTGCCAGCAGCTTGGCCTCGTCACACACAGATACGCAGTATTTT.

This clone was seen only a few times. The chain combines TRBV7-2 with TRBJ1-1, with 8 nucleotides matching TRBD1. The V gene end was trimmed by 5 bases and the J gene end by 4 bases; junction bases not matched to a gene: 9. CDR3 size: 15 residues. Looked up from germline, CDR1 is SGHTA and CDR2 is FQGNSA. The CDR3 coding sequence is TGTGCCAGCAGCGCATCCGGGACAGGTGGCACTGAAGCTTTCTTT. Protein product: CASSASGTGGTEAFF. The variable domain in full, with the rest retrieved from reference TRBV7-2 and TRBJ1-1, is GAGVSQSPSNKVTEKGKDVELRCDPISGHTALYWYRQSLGQGLEFLIYFQGNSAPDKSGLPSDRFSAERTGGSVSTLTIQRTQQEDSAVYLCASSASGTGGTEAFFGQGTRLTVV.

The V call is TRBV7-8, the J call TRBJ2-3, with TRBD1 as a possible D gene (5 bases). The length of the CDR3 is 15 residues. Trimming cost V 4 bases and J 0 bases, with 11 bases left between them. Germline-derived CDR1 and CDR2 are SGHVS and FQNEAQ. The CDR3 DNA is TGTGCCAGCAGCTCAAGTAGGGGAAGCACAGATACGCAGTATTTT. It encodes CASSSSRGSTDTQYF.

This clone showed up just a few times. V usage is TRBV25-1 and J usage is TRBJ1-1; 9 bases fit TRBD1. J was trimmed by 5 bases and V by 4 bases; bases with no gene match: 11. This CDR3 region has 16 residues. Germline CDR1 reads MGHDK; CDR2 reads SYGVNS. CDR3 nucleotide sequence: TGTGCCAGCAGTGCCCGGCCGGGACAGGGAGGGACTGAAGCTTTCTTT. It encodes CASSARPGQGGTEAFF.

The chain combines TRBV9 with TRBJ2-1; 8 bases map to TRBD2. CDR3 length: 15 amino acids. Looked up from germline, CDR1 is SGDLS and CDR2 is YYNGEE. V lost 1 base and J lost 1; bases outside the gene matches: 1. CDR3: CASSVSGRSYNEQFF. The CDR3 nucleotides read TGTGCCAGCAGCGTAAGCGGGAGATCCTACAATGAGCAGTTCTTC.

Concerning this clone itself: Other DNA sequences in the same sample also yield this CDR3. The J gene is TRBJ1-2, the V gene TRBV7-9; TRBD1 agrees at 10 bases. Germline loops: CDR1 SEHNR, CDR2 FQNEAQ (reference sequence). The CDR3 is 15 residues long. V dropped 1 base and J dropped 1; count of bases not matched to a gene: 0. CDR3 residues: CASSLGTGGNYGYTF. The CDR3 DNA sequence: TGTGCCAGCAGCTTAGGGACAGGGGGTAACTATGGCTACACCTTC.

The CDR3 spells CASSGGPGGNEQFF. The CDR3 region has the DNA TGTGCCAGCAGTGGGGGTCCGGGGGGCAATGAGCAGTTCTTC. The chain couples TRBV27 to TRBJ2-1; 7 bases align to TRBD2. This CDR3 region has 14 residues. Germline trimming cut 5 bases from V and 6 bases from J; bases unmatched to any gene: 7. In germline, CDR1 is MNHEY, CDR2 SMNVEV (reference sequence).

This clone has more than one count but fewer than ten. This chain joins TRBV7-2 and TRBJ2-5, with TRBD2 matching 13 bases. V gave up 5 bases and J gave up 6 bases; unmatched junction bases: 6. This CDR3 is 15 amino acids long. Per the germline V gene, CDR1 is SGHTA and CDR2 is FQGNSA. Here the CDR3 reads CASSLGLAGVQTQYF. Here the CDR3 DNA reads TGTGCCAGCAGCCTCGGACTAGCGGGAGTACAGACCCAGTACTTC.